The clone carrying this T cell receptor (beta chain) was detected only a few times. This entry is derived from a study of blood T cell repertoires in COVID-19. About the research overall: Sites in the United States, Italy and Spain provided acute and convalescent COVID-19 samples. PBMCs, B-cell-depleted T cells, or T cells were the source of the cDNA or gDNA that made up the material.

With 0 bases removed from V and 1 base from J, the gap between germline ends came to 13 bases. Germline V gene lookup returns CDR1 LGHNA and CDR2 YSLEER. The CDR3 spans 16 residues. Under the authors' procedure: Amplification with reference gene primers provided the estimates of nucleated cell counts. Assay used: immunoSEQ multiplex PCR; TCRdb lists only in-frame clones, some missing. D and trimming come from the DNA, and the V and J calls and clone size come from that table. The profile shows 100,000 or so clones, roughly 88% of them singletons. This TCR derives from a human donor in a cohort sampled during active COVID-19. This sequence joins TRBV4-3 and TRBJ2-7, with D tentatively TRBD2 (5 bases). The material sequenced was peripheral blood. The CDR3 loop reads CASSQEGPGSSYEQYF. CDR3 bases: TGCGCCAGCAGCCAAGAGGGTCCGGGATCGTCCTACGAGCAGTACTTC.